This T cell receptor (beta chain) was captured by sequencing in a study of tumor and adjacent non-tumor tissue in lung cancer. A word on this clonotype: A much larger clone differs from this one at a single base, so this may be a read error.

This sample's RNA came from whole unsorted tissue. The library came from three nested PCR rounds adapted from ARM-PCR protocols. TCRdb analysed the multiplex PCR reads with MiXCR anew, one entry per CDR3 protein. The sample has some 120,000 distinct CDR3 sequences, 66% seen once; the top ten hold roughly 13%. V was trimmed by 1 base and J by 3 bases, leaving 13 bases between them. This CDR3 comprises 15 residues. CDR1 LGHNA and CDR2 YSLEER come from the germline V gene. This receptor was taken from a man aged 25-40 years with non-small cell lung cancer. Material: lung tumor tissue. The J gene is TRBJ2-7, the V gene TRBV4-3; D is undetermined. This CDR3 reads CASSQGSDKLYEQYF. CDR3 nucleotide sequence: TGCGCCAGCAGCCAAGGTAGTGACAAACTCTACGAGCAGTACTTC.